The 21 T cell receptor beta chains in this list originate from one sample, sequenced in a study of blood T cells in healthy people across ages. It was with a sample-barcoded 5' primer and a J-beta primer mix that a second PCR of roughly 6 to 12 cycles was run. TCRdb re-called the 5' RACE reads through MiXCR, storing one row per CDR3 protein. The sample consists of around 1.5 million distinct CDR3 sequences, around 42% of them appearing once. Sequencing was done on a sample of blood. Every receptor here comes from a woman aged 18-29 years in good health.

CDR3 coding DNA: TGTGCCAGCAGAGGGGGGAAGGGTGAAAAACTGTTTTTT. As protein: CASRGGKGEKLFF. V is TRBV7-2 and J is TRBJ1-4, with D perhaps TRBD1 (6 bases). Trimming removed 6 bases from V and 7 bases from J, with 12 bases in between. Germline V lookup: CDR1 SGHTA, CDR2 FQGNSA. This CDR3 is 13 amino acids long.

This clonotype came up a few times. At one boundary the junction diverges from the germline segment, which might be a read error. V gene TRBV20-1 combines with J gene TRBJ1-5; no firm D call. The CDR3 has 13 amino acids. In germline, CDR1 is DFQATT, CDR2 SNEGSKA (reference sequence). The CDR3 DNA reads TGCAGTGTTAGAGGGCCAGGAAATCAGCCCCAGCATTTT. Translation: CSVRGPGNQPQHF.

This clonotype was seen repeatedly, ten times or more. J is TRBJ1-1 and V is TRBV4-1; perhaps TRBD1 as D (5 bases). V lost 4 bases, J lost 8 bases, and 11 bases lay in between. CDR1 and CDR2 from the germline V gene are MGHRA and YSYEKL. This CDR3 contains 12 residues. Written as DNA, the CDR3 is TGCGCCAGCAGCCCCGGGACCGTAGAAGCTTTCTTT. This encodes CASSPGTVEAFF.

The chain combines TRBV24-1 with TRBJ2-1; maybe TRBD1 (6 bases). V was trimmed by 3 bases and J by 4 bases, leaving 12 bases between them. The CDR3 has 15 amino acids. Per the germline V gene, CDR1 is KGHDR and CDR2 is SFDVKD. This CDR3 reads CATSDRGKIYNEQFF. The CDR3 coding sequence is TGTGCCACCAGTGATAGGGGGAAAATATACAATGAGCAGTTCTTC.

Many counts were recorded for this clonotype. One end of the junction is discordant with germline, which a read error may explain. V gene TRBV7-2 combines with J gene TRBJ2-7, with 13 bases that match TRBD2. The CDR3 contains 16 residues. Germline loops: CDR1 SGHTA, CDR2 FQGNSA. CDR3 in amino acids: CASSLGLAGSSYEQYF. The DNA for the CDR3 is TGCGCCAGCAGCCTGGGACTAGCGGGGAGCTCCTACGAGCAGTACTTC.

This clonotype was seen a few times. The chain recombines TRBV20-1 with TRBJ2-7; possible D gene TRBD2, 5 bases. The CDR3 loop spans 14 amino acids. Trimming left V 1 base short and J 2 bases short, with 12 bases between. Germline lookup yields CDR1 DFQATT and CDR2 SNEGSKA (reference sequence). CDR3 coding DNA: TGCAGTGCTAGAGCTGTGAGGGCAACCTACGAGCAGTACTTC. Translating gives CSARAVRATYEQYF.

This clonotype turned up a few times. The rearrangement uses TRBV29-1 and TRBJ1-1; possible D gene TRBD1, 5 bases. Germline lookup yields CDR1 SQVTM and CDR2 ANQGSEA. The CDR3 totals 13 residues. Trimming stripped 6 bases from V and 4 bases from J, with 15 bases between. The CDR3 reads CSVGAGGGTEAFF. The CDR3 nucleotides read TGCAGCGTCGGGGCGGGGGGAGGCACTGAAGCTTTCTTT.

The chain recombines TRBV5-1 with TRBJ2-1; D not certain. Trimming took 4 bases from V and 7 from J, leaving 24 bases between them. The CDR3 spans 17 residues. Germline V gives CDR1 SGHRS, CDR2 YFSETQ. CDR3 sequence reads: CASSPDGVMSSGNEQFF. The CDR3 DNA is TGCGCCAGCAGCCCGGATGGGGTTATGAGTTCTGGGAATGAGCAGTTCTTC.

V usage is TRBV2 and J usage is TRBJ2-2; a possible D gene is TRBD2 (5 bases). V lost 6 bases and J 3 bases, leaving 17 bases between the germline ends. This CDR3 is built from 16 residues. Germline V gene sequence: CDR1 SNHLY, CDR2 FYNNEI. The CDR3 here is CASRVPQAADTGELFF. The CDR3 nucleotides are TGTGCCAGCAGGGTTCCCCAGGCAGCGGACACCGGGGAGCTGTTTTTT. The variable domain in full, with the rest retrieved from reference TRBV2 and TRBJ2-2, is EPEVTQTPSHQVTQMGQEVILRCVPISNHLYFYWYRQILGQKVEFLVSFYNNEISEKSEIFDDQFSVERPDGSNFTLKIRSTKLEDSAMYFCASRVPQAADTGELFFGEGSRLTVL.

This chain links TRBV9 with TRBJ2-2; D possibly matches TRBD1 or TRBD2 (5 bases each). Germline CDR1 SGDLS, CDR2 YYNGEE. The CDR3 extends over 17 amino acids. Trimming pared 0 bases from V and 2 bases from J, leaving 14 bases between. CDR3 DNA sequence: TGTGCCAGCAGCGTAGCTTTCTTGGGGACCAACACCGGGGAGCTGTTTTTT. Amino acid sequence: CASSVAFLGTNTGELFF.

At least ten counts were recorded for this clonotype. This chain uses TRBV4-1 with TRBJ1-6, with D perhaps TRBD1 (6 bases). CDR3 length equals 16 residues. V lost 1 base and J lost 9, with 16 bases in between. Germline V gives CDR1 MGHRA, CDR2 YSYEKL. The CDR3 nucleotides are TGCGCCAGCAGCCAAGGAGTGGGGACAATTATTTCACCCCTCCACTTT. It codes for CASSQGVGTIISPLHF.

The sample holds a few counts of this clonotype. This chain connects TRBV10-3 to TRBJ2-6; the D call may be TRBD1 or TRBD2 (5 bases each). This CDR3 has 13 residues. Between the trimmed V and J ends, which lost 7 bases and 7 bases, there was a span of 11 bases. CDR1 and CDR2 (germline): ENHRY, SYGVKD. This CDR3 reads CAITGAGANVLTF. In DNA form, the CDR3 reads TGTGCCATCACCGGGGCCGGAGCCAACGTCCTGACTTTC.

Here the CDR3 DNA reads TGTGCCTGGAGTTCCGCCTTCAATGAGCAGTTCTTC. It encodes CAWSSAFNEQFF. This sequence joins TRBV30 and TRBJ2-1; D is unresolved. CDR1 GTSNPN and CDR2 SVGIG come from the germline V gene (reference sequence). The V gene lost 2 bases and the J gene lost 6 bases, with 8 bases spanning the gap. CDR3 length: 12 residues. The whole variable domain, filled in from reference TRBV30 and TRBJ2-1, reads SQTIHQWPATLVQPVGSPLSLECTVEGTSNPNLYWYRQAAGRGLQLLFYSVGIGQISSEVPQNLSASRPQDRQFILSSKKLLLSDSGFYLCAWSSAFNEQFFGPGTRLTVL.

The chain joins TRBV5-1 to TRBJ2-3; D is unresolved. The V end was cut by 0 bases, the J end by 3 bases, with 14 bases between. This CDR3 is 16 amino acids long. Germline V gives CDR1 SGHRS, CDR2 YFSETQ. Here the CDR3 reads CASSLEGKGRTDTQYF. The CDR3 nucleotides are TGCGCCAGCAGCTTGGAAGGGAAGGGCCGGACAGATACGCAGTATTTT.

About this clonotype itself: At one end the junction does not follow the germline gene, possibly because of a read error. This chain links TRBV9 with TRBJ1-6, with a possible D match to TRBD1 (5 bases). Germline lookup yields CDR1 SGDLS and CDR2 YYNGEE. The CDR3 is 15 residues long. The CDR3 loop reads CASSVGPRDDSPPHF. CDR3 nucleotides: TGTGCCAGCAGCGTAGGTCCCAGGGACGATTCACCCCCCCACTTT.

The rearrangement links TRBV2 to TRBJ2-2; no clear D gene. V lost 8 bases, J lost 4 bases, and 8 bases lay in between. The CDR3 spans 12 residues. Germline CDR1 SNHLY, CDR2 FYNNEI. In DNA, the CDR3 is TGTGCCAGCGGGGTCGTCACCGGGGAGCTGTTTTTT. It yields the protein CASGVVTGELFF. The full variable domain, rest sourced from reference TRBV2 and TRBJ2-2, is EPEVTQTPSHQVTQMGQEVILRCVPISNHLYFYWYRQILGQKVEFLVSFYNNEISEKSEIFDDQFSVERPDGSNFTLKIRSTKLEDSAMYFCASGVVTGELFFGEGSRLTVL.

The V gene is TRBV20-1, the J gene TRBJ2-5; D ambiguous. The end of the DNA aligns better with TRBJ2-7, so the J call may be wrong. The length of the CDR3 is 12 residues. CDR1 DFQATT and CDR2 SNEGSKA come from the germline V gene (reference sequence). CDR3 in DNA: TGCAGTGCTAGAGGCGAGGTTTACGAGCAGTACTTC. Translation: CSARGEVYEQYF.

For this clonotype: The junction differs from germline at one of its ends, possibly a read error. V usage is TRBV4-1 and J usage is TRBJ1-2, with 9 positions matching TRBD1. CDR1 is MGHRA, CDR2 YSYEKL, per germline. The CDR3 totals 16 residues. DNA of the CDR3: TGCGCCAGCAGCCAGAGGGGGACAGGGTGGAGCTATGGCCACACCTTC. This sequence encodes CASSQRGTGWSYGHTF.

V and J are TRBV20-1 and TRBJ2-7; a possible D gene is TRBD1 (6 bases). The V gene's germline CDR1 is DFQATT and CDR2 SNEGSKA (reference sequence). V was shortened by 0 bases and J by 6 bases, with 18 bases between the two germline ends. The CDR3 covers 15 residues. Here the CDR3 reads CSAREGARGESEQYF. The CDR3 DNA reads as TGCAGTGCTAGAGAAGGGGCCAGGGGAGAGAGCGAGCAGTACTTC.

This rearrangement joins TRBV3-1 to TRBJ1-6, with a weak D call TRBD1 (6 bases). This CDR3 has 18 residues. The germline V gene has CDR1 LGHDT and CDR2 YNNKEL (reference sequence). V shed 5 bases and J shed 0 bases, with 17 bases lying between them. CDR3 coding DNA: TGTGCCAGCAGCACTCAGGGGAGGACCGACTCCTATAATTCACCCCTCCACTTT. This translates into CASSTQGRTDSYNSPLHF.

The chain is built from TRBV6-1 and TRBJ2-1; D is perhaps TRBD1 (5 bases). The length of the CDR3 is 16 residues. V was shortened by 2 bases and J by 1 base, with 12 bases between the two germline ends. Germline CDR1 reads MNHNS; CDR2 reads SASEGT. The CDR3 bases are TGTGCCAGCAGTGAACTGGCAGGGCAATCCTACAATGAGCAGTTCTTC. Translation gives CASSELAGQSYNEQFF.